The clone carrying this T cell receptor (beta chain) was seen a handful of times. What it binds is unknown. The entry originates in a study of cytomegalovirus exposure and HLA in healthy donors. Study-level information: An early data release held around 80 million unique TCRs from HLA-typed donors.

The study's findings and limits: Presence/absence analyses supposed approximately even sequencing depth among donors.

The PCR ran on 60 Vbeta and 13 Jbeta primers. Only in-frame clones appear in the TCRdb table, and some are missing; sequencing was by immunoSEQ multiplex PCR. The data show 150,000 or so clones, with roughly 77% seen just once and 4% to 5% held by the top ten. The receptor was isolated from a man aged 18 to 30 in good health and CMV-seropositive. Sequencing input: PBMCs.

CDR3 DNA: TGTGCCAGTAGTATCTCCCGGACTGAGTTGCCTGAAGCTTTCTTT. This codes for CASSISRTELPEAFF. The rearrangement links TRBV19 to TRBJ1-1; D gene unclear. The CDR3 runs to 15 residues. V was cut by 3 bases and J by 6 bases, with 17 bases left in between. The germline V gene encodes CDR1 LNHDA and CDR2 SQIVND (reference sequence).